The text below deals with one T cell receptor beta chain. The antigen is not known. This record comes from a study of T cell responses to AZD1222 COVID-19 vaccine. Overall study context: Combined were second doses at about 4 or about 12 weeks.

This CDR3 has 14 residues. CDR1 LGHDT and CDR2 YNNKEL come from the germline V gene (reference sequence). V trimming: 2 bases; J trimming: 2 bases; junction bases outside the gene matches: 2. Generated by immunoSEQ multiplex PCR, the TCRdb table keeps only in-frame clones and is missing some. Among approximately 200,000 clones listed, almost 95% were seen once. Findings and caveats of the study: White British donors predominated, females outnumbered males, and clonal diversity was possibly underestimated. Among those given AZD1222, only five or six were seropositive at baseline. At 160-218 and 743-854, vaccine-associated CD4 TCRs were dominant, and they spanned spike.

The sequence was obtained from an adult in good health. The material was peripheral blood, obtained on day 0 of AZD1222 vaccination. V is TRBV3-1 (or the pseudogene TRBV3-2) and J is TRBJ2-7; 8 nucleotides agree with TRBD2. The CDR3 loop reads CASSQTSGTYEQYF. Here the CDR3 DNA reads TGTGCCAGCAGCCAAACTAGCGGTACCTACGAGCAGTACTTC.